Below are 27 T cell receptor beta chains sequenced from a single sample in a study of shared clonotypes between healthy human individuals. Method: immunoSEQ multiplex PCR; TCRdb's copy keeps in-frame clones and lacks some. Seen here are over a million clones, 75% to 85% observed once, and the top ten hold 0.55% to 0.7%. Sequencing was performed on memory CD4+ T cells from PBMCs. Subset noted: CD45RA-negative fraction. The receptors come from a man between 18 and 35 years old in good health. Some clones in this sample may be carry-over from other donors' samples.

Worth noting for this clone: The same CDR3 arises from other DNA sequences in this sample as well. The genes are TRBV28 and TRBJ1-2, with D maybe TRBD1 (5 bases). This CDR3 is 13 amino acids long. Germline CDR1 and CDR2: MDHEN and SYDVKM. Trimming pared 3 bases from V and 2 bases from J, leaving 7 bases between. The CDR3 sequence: CASSLGPNYGYTF. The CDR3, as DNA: TGTGCCAGCAGTTTGGGGCCAAACTATGGCTACACCTTC.

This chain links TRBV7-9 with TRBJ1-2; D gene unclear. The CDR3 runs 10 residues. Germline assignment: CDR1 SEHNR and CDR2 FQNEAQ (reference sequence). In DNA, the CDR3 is TGTGCGTCTTACGAATATGGCTACACCTTC. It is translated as CASYEYGYTF.

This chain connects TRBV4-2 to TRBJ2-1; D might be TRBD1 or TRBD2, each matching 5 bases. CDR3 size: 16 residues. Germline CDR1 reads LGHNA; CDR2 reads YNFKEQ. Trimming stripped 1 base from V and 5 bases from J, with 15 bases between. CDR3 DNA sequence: TGTGCCAGCAGCCAAGGACCCGTGGGGGTGGACAATGAGCAGTTCTTC. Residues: CASSQGPVGVDNEQFF.

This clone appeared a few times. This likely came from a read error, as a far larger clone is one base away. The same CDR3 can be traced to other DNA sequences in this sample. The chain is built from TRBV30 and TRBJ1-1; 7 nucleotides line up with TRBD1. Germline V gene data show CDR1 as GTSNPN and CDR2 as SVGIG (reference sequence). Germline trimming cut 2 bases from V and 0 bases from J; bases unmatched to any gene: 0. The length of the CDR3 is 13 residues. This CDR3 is CAWSRGLNTEAFF. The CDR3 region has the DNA TGTGCCTGGAGTAGGGGGCTGAACACTGAAGCTTTCTTT.

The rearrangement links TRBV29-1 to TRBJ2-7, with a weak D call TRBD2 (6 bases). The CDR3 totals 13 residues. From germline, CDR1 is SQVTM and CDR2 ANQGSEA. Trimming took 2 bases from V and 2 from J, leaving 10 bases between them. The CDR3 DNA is TGCAGCGTTGAAATTCGGGGGACCTACGAGCAGTACTTC. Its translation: CSVEIRGTYEQYF.

The CDR3 here is CATSPRRDGLVQYF. The CDR3, as DNA: TGTGCCACCAGCCCACGACGGGACGGTTTAGTGCAGTACTTC. The V gene is TRBV15, the J gene TRBJ2-7; the D call may be TRBD1 or TRBD2 (5 bases each). V gave up 5 bases and J gave up 9 bases, with 20 bases separating them. This CDR3 contains 14 residues. CDR1 is LNHNV, CDR2 YYDKDF, per germline (reference sequence).

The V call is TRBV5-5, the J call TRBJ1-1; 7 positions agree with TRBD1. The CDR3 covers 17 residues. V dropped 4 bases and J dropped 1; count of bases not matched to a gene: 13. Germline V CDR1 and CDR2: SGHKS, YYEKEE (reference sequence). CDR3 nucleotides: TGTGCCAGCAGCCCGAGGAGAGGGGGCGACGGGAACACTGAAGCTTTCTTT. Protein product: CASSPRRGGDGNTEAFF.

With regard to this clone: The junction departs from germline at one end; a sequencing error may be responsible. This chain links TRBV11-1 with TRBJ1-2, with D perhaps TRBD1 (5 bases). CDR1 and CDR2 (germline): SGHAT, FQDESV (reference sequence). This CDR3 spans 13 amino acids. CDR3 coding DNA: TGTGCCAGCTGCTTATATGGGGGCTATGGCTACACCTTC. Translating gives CASCLYGGYGYTF.

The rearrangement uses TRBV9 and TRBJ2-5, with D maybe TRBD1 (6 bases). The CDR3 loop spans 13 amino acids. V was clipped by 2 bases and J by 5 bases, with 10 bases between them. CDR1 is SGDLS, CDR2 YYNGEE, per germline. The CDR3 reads CASSVGTFETQYF. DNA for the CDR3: TGTGCCAGCAGCGTCGGGACATTTGAGACCCAGTACTTC.

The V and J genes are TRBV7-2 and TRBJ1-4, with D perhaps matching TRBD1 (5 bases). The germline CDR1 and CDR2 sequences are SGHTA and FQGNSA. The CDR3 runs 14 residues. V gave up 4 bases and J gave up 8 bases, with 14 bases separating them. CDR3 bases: TGTGCCAGCAGCTGGGGGGGGACCCGGGAAAAACTGTTTTTT. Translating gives CASSWGGTREKLFF.

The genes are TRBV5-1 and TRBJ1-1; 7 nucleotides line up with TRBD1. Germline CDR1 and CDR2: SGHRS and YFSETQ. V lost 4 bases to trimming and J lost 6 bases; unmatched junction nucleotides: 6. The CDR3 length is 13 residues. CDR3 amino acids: CASSPTGTAEAFF. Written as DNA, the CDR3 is TGCGCCAGCAGCCCGACAGGGACCGCTGAAGCTTTCTTT.

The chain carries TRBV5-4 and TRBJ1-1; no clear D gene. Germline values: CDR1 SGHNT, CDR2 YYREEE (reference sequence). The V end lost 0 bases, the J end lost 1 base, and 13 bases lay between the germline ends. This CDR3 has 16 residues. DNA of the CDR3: TGTGCCAGCAGCTTGGCGGCAGGAATCAAGAACACTGAAGCTTTCTTT. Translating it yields CASSLAAGIKNTEAFF. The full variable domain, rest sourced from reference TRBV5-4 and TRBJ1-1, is ETGVTQSPTHLIKTRGQQVTLRCSSQSGHNTVSWYQQALGQGPQFIFQYYREEENGRGNFPPRFSGLQFPNYSSELNVNALELDDSALYLCASSLAAGIKNTEAFFGQGTRLTVV.

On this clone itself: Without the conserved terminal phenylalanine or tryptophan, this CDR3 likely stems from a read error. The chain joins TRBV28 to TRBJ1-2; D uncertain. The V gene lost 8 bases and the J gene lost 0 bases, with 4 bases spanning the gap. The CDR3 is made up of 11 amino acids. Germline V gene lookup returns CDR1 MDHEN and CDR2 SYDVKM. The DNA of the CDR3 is TGTGCCAGCGGCCCTAACTATGGCTACACCTCC. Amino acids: CASGPNYGYTS.

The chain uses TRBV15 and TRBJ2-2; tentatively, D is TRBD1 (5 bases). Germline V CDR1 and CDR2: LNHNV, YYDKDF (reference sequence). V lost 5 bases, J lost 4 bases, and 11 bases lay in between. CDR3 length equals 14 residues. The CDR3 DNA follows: TGTGCCACCAGCCGGCAGGGCGGCACCGGGGAGCTGTTTTTT. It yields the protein CATSRQGGTGELFF.

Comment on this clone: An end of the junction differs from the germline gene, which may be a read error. CDR3 nucleotides: TGTGCCAGCAGCCTAGAAGCGGGACCCTCCTACGAGCAGTACTTC. It is translated as CASSLEAGPSYEQYF. V usage is TRBV11-2 and J usage is TRBJ2-7; 7 bases are shared with TRBD2. CDR1 is SGHAT and CDR2 is FQNNGV in the germline V gene. The CDR3 has 15 residues.

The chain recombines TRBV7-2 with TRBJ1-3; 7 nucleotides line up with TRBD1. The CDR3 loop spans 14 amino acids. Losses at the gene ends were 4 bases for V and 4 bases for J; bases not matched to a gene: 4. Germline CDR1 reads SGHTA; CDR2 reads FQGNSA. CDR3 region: CASSSIGGGNTIYF. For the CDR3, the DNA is TGTGCCAGCAGCTCTATAGGGGGCGGAAACACCATATATTTT.

CDR3 in DNA: TGTGCCAGCAGCCCGACTGTGGTTTCGGATACGCAGTATTTT. This encodes CASSPTVVSDTQYF. The chain joins TRBV7-3 to TRBJ2-3; D remains unclear. The CDR3 length is 14 residues. Germline CDR1 reads SGHTA; CDR2 reads FQGTGA. Trimming took off 5 bases at V and 6 bases at J, with 15 bases between the two ends.

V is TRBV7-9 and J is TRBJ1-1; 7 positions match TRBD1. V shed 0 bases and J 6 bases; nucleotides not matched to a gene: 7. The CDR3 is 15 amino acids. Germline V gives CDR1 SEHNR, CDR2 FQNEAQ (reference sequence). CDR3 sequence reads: CASSLATGAIAEAFF. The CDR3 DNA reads TGTGCCAGCAGCTTAGCAACAGGGGCGATTGCTGAAGCTTTCTTT. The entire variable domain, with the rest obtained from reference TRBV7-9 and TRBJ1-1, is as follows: DTGVSQNPRHKITKRGQNVTFRCDPISEHNRLYWYRQTLGQGPEFLTYFQNEAQLEKSRLLSDRFSAERPKGSFSTLEIQRTEQGDSAMYLCASSLATGAIAEAFFGQGTRLTVV.

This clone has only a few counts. CDR3 amino acids: CAWSQGSYYNEQFF. The CDR3 nucleotides read TGTGCCTGGAGCCAGGGGTCCTATTACAATGAGCAGTTCTTC. The chain combines TRBV30 with TRBJ2-1; maybe TRBD1 (6 bases). V was shortened by 3 bases and J by 4 bases, with 13 bases between the two germline ends. Germline V gene lookup returns CDR1 GTSNPN and CDR2 SVGIG (reference sequence). There are 14 residues in the CDR3.

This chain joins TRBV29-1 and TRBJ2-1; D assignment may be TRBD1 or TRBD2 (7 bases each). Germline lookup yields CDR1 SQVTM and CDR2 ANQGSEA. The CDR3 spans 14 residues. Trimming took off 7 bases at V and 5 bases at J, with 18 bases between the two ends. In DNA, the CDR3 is TGCAGCGGGGAGGGGGCGGCGGCGGACAATGAGCAGTTCTTC. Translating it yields CSGEGAAADNEQFF.

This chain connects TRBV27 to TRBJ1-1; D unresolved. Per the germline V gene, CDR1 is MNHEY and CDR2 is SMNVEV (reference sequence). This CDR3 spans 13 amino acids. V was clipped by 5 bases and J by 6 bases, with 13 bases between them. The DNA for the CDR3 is TGTGCCAGCAGTATAAACGGGGATTCTGAAGCTTTCTTT. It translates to CASSINGDSEAFF.

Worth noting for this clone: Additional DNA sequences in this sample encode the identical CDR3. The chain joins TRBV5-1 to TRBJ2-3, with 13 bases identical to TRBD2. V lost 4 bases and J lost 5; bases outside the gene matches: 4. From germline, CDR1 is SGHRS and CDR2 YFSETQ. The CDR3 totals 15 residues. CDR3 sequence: CASSLGLAGVDTQYF. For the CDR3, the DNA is TGCGCCAGCAGCCTTGGACTAGCGGGAGTAGATACGCAGTATTTT.

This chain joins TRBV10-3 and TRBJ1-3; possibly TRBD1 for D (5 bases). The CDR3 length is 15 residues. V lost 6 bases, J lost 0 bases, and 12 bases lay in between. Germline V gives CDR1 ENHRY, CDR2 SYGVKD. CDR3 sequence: CAISDGTDSGNTIYF. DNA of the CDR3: TGTGCCATCAGCGATGGGACGGACTCTGGAAACACCATATATTTT.

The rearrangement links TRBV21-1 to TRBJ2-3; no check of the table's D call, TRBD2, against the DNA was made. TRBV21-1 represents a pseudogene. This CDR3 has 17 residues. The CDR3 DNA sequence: TGTGCCAGCAGCAAAGGATGGCTAGCGGGAAGGGCAGATACGCAGTATTTT. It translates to CASSKGWLAGRADTQYF.

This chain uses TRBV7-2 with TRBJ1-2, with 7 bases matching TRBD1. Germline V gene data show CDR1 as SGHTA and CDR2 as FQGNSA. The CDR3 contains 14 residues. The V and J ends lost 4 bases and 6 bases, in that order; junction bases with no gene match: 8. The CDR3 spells CASSSSTGQDGYTF. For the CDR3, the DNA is TGTGCCAGCAGCTCTTCGACAGGGCAGGATGGCTACACCTTC.

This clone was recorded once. The CDR3 protein is CASSVQGSYEQYF. The CDR3 DNA follows: TGTGCCAGCAGTGTACAGGGGTCCTACGAGCAGTACTTC. V and J are TRBV25-1 and TRBJ2-7; the match to TRBD1 covers 7 bases. Per the germline V gene, CDR1 is MGHDK and CDR2 is SYGVNS. The CDR3 length is 13 residues. V lost 4 bases to trimming and J lost 1 base; unmatched junction nucleotides: 1.

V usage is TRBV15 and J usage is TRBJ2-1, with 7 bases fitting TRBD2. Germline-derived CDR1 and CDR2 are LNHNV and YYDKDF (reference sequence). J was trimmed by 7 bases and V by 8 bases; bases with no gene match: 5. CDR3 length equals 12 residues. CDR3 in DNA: TGTGCCACCTTCGGGGGGAGGAATGAGCAGTTCTTC. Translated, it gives CATFGGRNEQFF.